Listed below are T cell receptor beta chains from one sample, sequenced in a study of graft-versus-host responses after intestinal transplantation. These TCRs' antigens remain unknown. Repertoires were generated with immunoSEQ multiplex PCR, while TCRdb's copy carries only in-frame clones and drops some. The profile shows some 150,000 clones, about nine tenths of them singletons. The source material was unstimulated CD4+ T cells sorted from spleen or lymph node cells, sampled before intestinal transplant. These receptor sequences come from a human donor who received an intestinal transplant. CDR3s include the opening cysteine and the closing phenylalanine or tryptophan. A D gene is named only where the DNA matches it firmly. The listing skips clone size in some rows; elsewhere it reads once, few, many or a size class.

clone size: once; D gene: TRBD2; J gene: TRBJ2-7; V gene: TRBV6-1; CDR3 protein: CASGGLAGGEQYF; CDR3 DNA: TGTGCCAGCGGGGGACTAGCGGGAGGCGAGCAGTACTTC
clone size: .; D gene: .; J gene: TRBJ2-7; V gene: TRBV6-5; CDR3 protein: CASSRDFALYEQYF; CDR3 DNA: TGTGCCAGCAGCCGGGACTTTGCTCTCTACGAGCAGTACTTC
clone size: .; D gene: TRBD1; J gene: TRBJ1-3; V gene: TRBV5-4; CDR3 protein: CASSRGAGGTGNTIYF; CDR3 DNA: TGTGCCAGCAGCCGAGGGGCAGGGGGCACTGGAAACACCATATATTTT
clone size: .; D gene: .; J gene: TRBJ2-7; V gene: TRBV11-3; CDR3 protein: CASSYVTYEQYF; CDR3 DNA: TGTGCCAGCAGCTACGTAACCTACGAGCAGTACTTC
clone size: .; D gene: TRBD1; J gene: TRBJ2-5; V gene: TRBV7-3; CDR3 protein: CASSQDRGSQTQYF; CDR3 DNA: TGTGCCAGCAGCCAGGACAGGGGGAGTCAGACCCAGTACTTC
clone size: .; D gene: TRBD2; J gene: TRBJ2-7; V gene: TRBV29-1; CDR3 protein: CSVEDPKTSGSSEQYF; CDR3 DNA: TGCAGCGTTGAAGACCCTAAGACTAGCGGGTCTTCAGAGCAGTACTTC
clone size: once; D gene: TRBD1; J gene: TRBJ2-7; V gene: TRBV7-3; CDR3 protein: CASSSRTGYEQYF; CDR3 DNA: TGTGCCAGCAGCTCCAGGACAGGCTACGAGCAGTACTTC
clone size: .; D gene: .; J gene: TRBJ1-5; V gene: TRBV4-1; CDR3 protein: CASSQDSRKAQPQHF; CDR3 DNA: TGCGCCAGCAGCCAAGATTCCAGGAAGGCTCAGCCCCAGCATTTT
clone size: .; D gene: .; J gene: TRBJ2-2; V gene: TRBV7-2; CDR3 protein: CASSLVLGRNTGELFF; CDR3 DNA: TGTGCCAGCAGCTTAGTTCTGGGGCGAAACACCGGGGAGCTGTTTTTT
clone size: .; D gene: TRBD1; J gene: TRBJ1-1; V gene: TRBV18; CDR3 protein: CASSPGTGGTEAFF; CDR3 DNA: TGTGCCAGCTCACCCGGGACAGGGGGCACTGAAGCTTTCTTT
clone size: .; D gene: TRBD1; J gene: TRBJ2-7; V gene: TRBV6-6; CDR3 protein: CASSYPGQGATYEQYF; CDR3 DNA: TGTGCCAGCAGTTATCCAGGACAGGGGGCCACCTACGAGCAGTACTTC
clone size: .; D gene: TRBD2; J gene: TRBJ2-7; V gene: TRBV28; CDR3 protein: CASSLYSGSSYEQYF; CDR3 DNA: TGTGCCAGCAGTTTATATAGCGGGAGCTCCTACGAGCAGTACTTC
clone size: .; D gene: TRBD2; J gene: TRBJ2-1; V gene: TRBV14; CDR3 protein: CASSQGWRERGEQFF; CDR3 DNA: TGTGCCAGCAGCCAAGGATGGCGGGAGAGGGGTGAGCAGTTCTTC
clone size: .; D gene: TRBD1; J gene: TRBJ1-1; V gene: TRBV5-1; CDR3 protein: CASSRRQGVGLSTEAFF; CDR3 DNA: TGCGCCAGCAGCCGAAGACAGGGGGTGGGGTTGAGCACTGAAGCTTTCTTT
clone size: .; D gene: TRBD2; J gene: TRBJ2-1; V gene: TRBV27; CDR3 protein: CASSLRGLAGNGNEQFF; CDR3 DNA: TGTGCCAGCAGTTTAAGGGGACTAGCGGGAAATGGTAATGAGCAGTTCTTC
clone size: .; D gene: .; J gene: TRBJ1-2; V gene: TRBV5-5; CDR3 protein: CASSLAGTAYGYTF; CDR3 DNA: TGTGCCAGCAGCTTGGCTGGGACGGCCTATGGCTACACCTTC
clone size: .; D gene: .; J gene: TRBJ2-2; V gene: TRBV6-5; CDR3 protein: CASSYRQTNTGELFF; CDR3 DNA: TGTGCCAGCAGTTACCGGCAGACCAACACCGGGGAGCTGTTTTTT
clone size: .; D gene: .; J gene: TRBJ2-7; V gene: TRBV4-3; CDR3 protein: CASSQAPGLDPYEQYF; CDR3 DNA: TGCGCCAGCAGCCAAGCACCGGGACTCGACCCCTACGAGCAGTACTTC
clone size: .; D gene: TRBD2; J gene: TRBJ2-3; V gene: TRBV7-9; CDR3 protein: CASSFGLATAHTHTDTQYF; CDR3 DNA: TGTGCCAGCAGCTTTGGACTAGCGACCGCACACACACACACAGATACGCAGTATTTT
clone size: .; D gene: .; J gene: TRBJ2-5; V gene: TRBV29-1; CDR3 protein: CSVQDPGLETQYF; CDR3 DNA: TGCAGCGTACAGGACCCCGGCCTCGAGACCCAGTACTTC
clone size: .; D gene: TRBD1; J gene: TRBJ1-2; V gene: TRBV15; CDR3 protein: CATSDYRGRPYGYTF; CDR3 DNA: TGTGCCACCAGCGATTACAGGGGGCGCCCCTATGGCTACACCTTC
clone size: .; D gene: .; J gene: TRBJ1-2; V gene: TRBV7-9; CDR3 protein: CASSPGSYGYTF; CDR3 DNA: TGTGCCAGCAGCCCGGGGTCCTATGGCTACACCTTC
clone size: .; D gene: .; J gene: TRBJ2-7; V gene: TRBV2; CDR3 protein: CASSETRIAHYEQYF; CDR3 DNA: TGTGCCAGCAGTGAAACTAGGATCGCTCACTACGAGCAGTACTTC
clone size: .; D gene: .; J gene: TRBJ2-7; V gene: TRBV21-1; CDR3 protein: CASSKVGTGSYEQYF; CDR3 DNA: .
clone size: once; D gene: TRBD2; J gene: TRBJ2-2; V gene: TRBV14; CDR3 protein: CASSQASGKNTGELFF; CDR3 DNA: TGTGCCAGCAGCCAAGCTAGCGGGAAAAACACCGGGGAGCTGTTTTTT
clone size: .; D gene: .; J gene: TRBJ1-3; V gene: TRBV5-1; CDR3 protein: CASSRGPEEDTIYF; CDR3 DNA: TGCGCCAGCAGCCGGGGCCCGGAGGAAGACACCATATATTTT
clone size: .; D gene: .; J gene: TRBJ1-5; V gene: TRBV6-1; CDR3 protein: CASSEYPRDSNQPQHF; CDR3 DNA: TGTGCCAGCAGTGAATACCCCCGGGATAGCAATCAGCCCCAGCATTTT
clone size: .; D gene: .; J gene: TRBJ1-3; V gene: TRBV6-1; CDR3 protein: CASSELYRPGNTIYF; CDR3 DNA: TGTGCCAGCAGTGAACTATACAGGCCCGGAAACACCATATATTTT
clone size: .; D gene: .; J gene: TRBJ1-5; V gene: TRBV30; CDR3 protein: CAWGQPGNNQPQHF; CDR3 DNA: TGTGCCTGGGGTCAACCGGGGAACAATCAGCCCCAGCATTTT
clone size: .; D gene: TRBD1; J gene: TRBJ1-1; V gene: TRBV11-1; CDR3 protein: CASSLPGQENTEAFF; CDR3 DNA: TGTGCCAGCAGCCTTCCCGGACAGGAGAACACTGAAGCTTTCTTT
clone size: .; D gene: TRBD2; J gene: TRBJ2-1; V gene: TRBV28; CDR3 protein: CASTSGIYNEQFF; CDR3 DNA: TGTGCCAGCACTAGCGGGATATACAATGAGCAGTTCTTC
clone size: .; D gene: TRBD1; J gene: TRBJ1-2; V gene: TRBV2; CDR3 protein: CASSEAPGQGARGGYTF; CDR3 DNA: TGTGCCAGCAGTGAAGCACCCGGCCAGGGGGCGCGGGGGGGCTACACCTTC
clone size: .; D gene: .; J gene: TRBJ1-2; V gene: TRBV11-2; CDR3 protein: CASSLVRHYGYTF; CDR3 DNA: TGTGCCAGCAGCTTAGTGAGACACTATGGCTACACCTTC
clone size: .; D gene: .; J gene: TRBJ2-5; V gene: TRBV18; CDR3 protein: CASSPGETQYF; CDR3 DNA: TGTGCCAGCTCACCAGGGGAGACCCAGTACTTC
clone size: .; D gene: TRBD1; J gene: TRBJ2-7; V gene: TRBV2; CDR3 protein: CASSPRRTGDYEQYF; CDR3 DNA: TGTGCCAGCAGTCCCCGCAGGACAGGAGATTACGAGCAGTACTTC